The 7 T cell receptor beta chains below were found in one sample sequenced in a study of blood T cell repertoires in COVID-19. Profiling relied on immunoSEQ multiplex PCR, and the TCRdb table lists in-frame clones only, not all of them. The table lists roughly 250,000 clones, around nine tenths of them singletons. The sample taken for sequencing was peripheral blood. These receptors were taken from a woman aged 35 to 49 who had recovered from COVID-19.

The chain recombines TRBV18 with TRBJ2-5, with 7 bases aligning to TRBD1. V shed 3 bases and J 5 bases; nucleotides not matched to a gene: 3. CDR1 KGHSH and CDR2 LQKENI come from the germline V gene. This CDR3 has 13 residues. As DNA, the CDR3 is TGTGCCAGCTCACCCACAGGGGACGAGACCCAGTACTTC. Translation gives CASSPTGDETQYF.

This rearrangement joins TRBV28 to TRBJ2-1, with 8 bases that match TRBD1. Germline V lookup: CDR1 MDHEN, CDR2 SYDVKM. J lost 4 bases, V lost 3 bases, and 8 bases had no gene match. The CDR3 spans 16 residues. The CDR3 spells CASSFGPGTGYNEQFF. Here the CDR3 DNA reads TGTGCCAGCAGTTTTGGGCCCGGGACAGGATACAATGAGCAGTTCTTC.

J is TRBJ1-1 and V is TRBV28; D remains ambiguous. Trimming shortened V by 3 bases and J by 7 bases, and 9 bases separated the two germline ends. CDR1 and CDR2 (germline): MDHEN, SYDVKM. CDR3 length: 12 residues. The CDR3 protein is CASSFLPGEAFF. The DNA for the CDR3 is TGTGCCAGCAGTTTTCTTCCGGGTGAAGCTTTCTTT.

This rearrangement joins TRBV7-8 to TRBJ2-5; weak D call: TRBD1 (6 bases). CDR1 and CDR2 (germline): SGHVS, FQNEAQ. With 5 bases removed from V and 4 bases from J, the gap between germline ends came to 17 bases. CDR3 size: 15 residues. CDR3 region: CASSPNRAARETQYF. The CDR3, as DNA: TGTGCCAGCAGCCCGAACAGGGCGGCCCGAGAGACCCAGTACTTC.

The table lists this clone with a few counts. The rearrangement uses TRBV10-1 and TRBJ1-5; no firm D call. Germline V gene lookup returns CDR1 WNHNN and CDR2 SYGVQD (reference sequence). This CDR3 comprises 17 residues. The V and J ends lost 3 bases and 4 bases respectively, with 19 bases between them. The DNA of the CDR3 is TGCGCCAGCAGTGATCTCGGGAGGGAAGGGAGGAATCAGCCCCAGCATTTT. Translation gives CASSDLGREGRNQPQHF.

This chain uses TRBV27 with TRBJ2-7; 8 nucleotides match TRBD1. The V gene's germline CDR1 is MNHEY and CDR2 SMNVEV (reference sequence). The CDR3 sequence is 13 residues long. The trim removed 5 bases at V and 7 bases at J, leaving 7 bases unmatched. The CDR3 sequence is CASSIQGAREQYF. CDR3 sequence (DNA): TGTGCCAGCAGTATCCAGGGGGCGCGAGAGCAGTACTTC.

J is TRBJ1-2 and V is TRBV4-1, with a tentative D call TRBD1 (6 bases). The V end lost 4 bases, the J end lost 6 bases, and 27 bases lay between the germline ends. The CDR3 length is 18 residues. From germline, CDR1 is MGHRA and CDR2 YSYEKL. CDR3 bases: TGCGCCAGCAGCCTTTACCGGGGGGCAGGGGCCGAAGGTGATGGCTACACCTTC. Translating it yields CASSLYRGAGAEGDGYTF.